Only one count was recorded for the clone carrying this TCR beta chain. The ends lost 4 bases at V and 6 bases at J; junction bases unmatched: 10. The V gene's germline CDR1 is KGHSH and CDR2 LQKENI. The CDR3 totals 17 residues. PCR primers comprised 60 Vbeta and 13 Jbeta primers. The table came from immunoSEQ multiplex PCR; TCRdb's copy has only in-frame clones and leaves some out. The sample lists around 100,000 clones, 82% occurring once. This entry is derived from a study of cytomegalovirus exposure and HLA in healthy donors. The receptor's source is a woman aged 18-29 years in good health and CMV-seronegative. Sequenced input: PBMCs. The J gene is TRBJ1-6, the V gene TRBV18; 9 nucleotides match TRBD1. The CDR3 here is CASSRLPGQGGNSPLHF. CDR3 coding DNA: TGTGCCAGCTCACGGCTTCCGGGACAGGGAGGTAATTCACCCCTCCACTTT. Full variable domain (rest looked up from reference TRBV18 and TRBJ1-6): NAGVMQNPRHLVRRRGQEARLRCSPMKGHSHVYWYRQLPEEGLKFMVYLQKENIIDESGMPKERFSAEFPKEGPSILRIQQVVRGDSAAYFCASSRLPGQGGNSPLHFGNGTRLTVT.